Here is one T cell receptor beta chain with its context. Its antigen is unidentified. This sample was taken from a study of T cell responses to AZD1222 COVID-19 vaccine. CDR1 is SQVTM, CDR2 ANQGSEA, per germline. V was cut by 7 bases and J by 5 bases, with 17 bases left in between. The CDR3 totals 13 residues. Findings and caveats of the study: Only a handful of AZD1222 recipients, more than 5 in all, had baseline seropositivity. Clonal diversity may have been underestimated in mostly white British donors.

Assay: immunoSEQ multiplex PCR; the TCRdb copy retains only in-frame clones and omits some. The table lists tens of thousands of clones, 75% to 90% of them singletons. The sequences come from peripheral blood, collected on day 0 of AZD1222 vaccination. V usage is TRBV29-1 and J usage is TRBJ1-2; tentatively, D is TRBD1 (5 bases). The origin of this receptor is an adult in good health. The CDR3 is CSGGLSLSYGYTF. The CDR3 coding sequence is TGCAGCGGGGGACTGTCACTCTCTTATGGCTACACCTTC.